What follows are 29 T cell receptor beta chains derived from one specimen sequenced in a study of blood T cells in healthy people across ages. Next came a second PCR, run for about 7 to 12 cycles, which used a sample-barcoded 5' primer along with a J-beta primer mix. One entry per CDR3 protein results from TCRdb running MiXCR on the 5' RACE reads. Of 600,000 or so distinct CDR3 sequences in the sample, 25% to 30% were seen once. The specimen was blood. The receptor set was obtained from a woman older than 75 in good health.

This clonotype has ten or more counts. V is TRBV25-1 and J is TRBJ2-1, with 8 bases that match TRBD1. The CDR3 length is 15 residues. After removal of 5 bases from V and 4 bases from J, the junction contained 7 bases not matched to a gene. Looked up from germline, CDR1 is MGHDK and CDR2 is SYGVNS. The CDR3 spells CASSPPGGRYNEQFF. The CDR3 DNA is TGTGCCAGCAGTCCCCCAGGGGGCAGGTACAATGAGCAGTTCTTC. Combining the CDR3 with reference TRBV25-1 and TRBJ2-1 gives the whole variable domain EADIYQTPRYLVIGTGKKITLECSQTMGHDKMYWYQQDPGMELHLIHYSYGVNSTEKGDLSSESTVSRIRTEHFPLTLESARPSHTSQYLCASSPPGGRYNEQFFGPGTRLTVL.

This clonotype was picked up many times. CDR3: CASSQGVLDQPQHF. In DNA, the CDR3 is TGTGCCAGCAGCCAAGGTGTGCTGGATCAGCCCCAGCATTTT. The chain recombines TRBV9 with TRBJ1-5; the D is unclear. CDR3 length: 14 residues. V dropped 4 bases and J dropped 5 bases, with 13 bases sitting between them. CDR1 and CDR2 (germline): SGDLS, YYNGEE.

This clonotype was counted many times. The gene calls are TRBV5-1 and TRBJ2-5; a weak D match, TRBD2 (5 bases). Germline V gives CDR1 SGHRS, CDR2 YFSETQ. V was pared by 0 bases and J by 5 bases, with 14 bases between. CDR3 length equals 15 residues. The CDR3 loop reads CASSLARLAYETQYF. The CDR3, as DNA: TGCGCCAGCAGCTTGGCCCGGCTAGCTTATGAGACCCAGTACTTC.

The V and J genes are TRBV6-1 and TRBJ1-2, with TRBD1 matching 7 bases. Germline V lookup: CDR1 MNHNS, CDR2 SASEGT. The CDR3 extends over 14 amino acids. V gave up 2 bases and J gave up 8 bases; unmatched junction bases: 8. CDR3 in DNA: TGTGCCAGCAGTGAATTGCGAGGGGGCCGGGGCTACACCTTC. As protein: CASSELRGGRGYTF.

This clonotype was recorded at least ten times. The J gene is TRBJ2-1, the V gene TRBV24-1, with 7 bases fitting TRBD1. V shed 11 bases, J shed 4 bases, and the junction held 7 bases outside the gene matches. CDR1 and CDR2 (germline): KGHDR, SFDVKD. The CDR3 sequence is 13 residues long. The CDR3 loop reads CAIRRDSYNEQFF. The CDR3 DNA reads as TGTGCCATACGCCGGGACAGTTACAATGAGCAGTTCTTC.

A word on this clonotype: Since a much larger clone is just one base distant, this may be a read error. This chain connects TRBV20-1 to TRBJ2-1; TRBD1 is a possible D gene (5 bases). The CDR3 contains 13 residues. V lost 6 bases to trimming and J lost 5 bases, with 14 bases between them. Looked up from germline, CDR1 is DFQATT and CDR2 is SNEGSKA (reference sequence). The CDR3 nucleotides read TGCAGTGCCCCAGGGTACACCCACAATGAGCAGTTCTTC. It is translated as CSAPGYTHNEQFF.

This clonotype was counted many times. The chain links TRBV6-5 to TRBJ1-5; D uncertain. V shed 6 bases and J shed 6 bases, with 12 bases lying between them. CDR3 length: 13 amino acids. Germline loops: CDR1 MNHEY, CDR2 SVGAGI. The CDR3 DNA is TGTGCCAGCAGCCGGGATGGCGGTCAGCCCCAGCATTTT. It codes for CASSRDGGQPQHF.

Many counts were recorded for this clonotype. The rearrangement joins TRBV7-9 to TRBJ2-5; the match to TRBD1 covers 9 bases. J was trimmed by 7 bases and V by 5 bases; bases with no gene match: 11. Per germline, CDR1 SEHNR and CDR2 FQNEAQ (reference sequence). CDR3 length: 15 residues. The CDR3 DNA reads as TGTGCCAGCAGCCACTCCGACAGGGGGTTGGGGACCCAGTACTTC. Amino acid sequence: CASSHSDRGLGTQYF.

The rearrangement links TRBV7-8 to TRBJ2-3; D is unclear. Germline V lookup: CDR1 SGHVS, CDR2 FQNEAQ. V lost 2 bases to trimming and J lost 0 bases, with 9 bases between them. The CDR3 contains 15 residues. CDR3 sequence reads: CASSLFGQSTDTQYF. CDR3 DNA sequence: TGTGCCAGCAGCTTATTTGGGCAGAGCACAGATACGCAGTATTTT. The variable domain in full, completed from reference TRBV7-8 and TRBJ2-3, reads GAGVSQSPRYKVAKRGQDVALRCDPISGHVSLFWYQQALGQGPEFLTYFQNEAQLDKSGLPSDRFFAERPEGSVSTLKIQRTQQEDSAVYLCASSLFGQSTDTQYFGPGTRLTVL.

This clonotype was seen more than once but under ten times. This chain joins TRBV5-8 and TRBJ2-3; 13 bases are a match to TRBD2. V was pared by 4 bases and J by 6 bases, with 8 bases of the junction left unmatched. The CDR3 is 16 amino acids. Germline assignment: CDR1 SGHTS and CDR2 YDEGEE. CDR3 sequence: CASSPGLAGEADTQYF. The CDR3, as DNA: TGTGCCAGCAGCCCTGGACTAGCGGGGGAGGCGGATACGCAGTATTTT. The variable domain in full, completed from reference TRBV5-8 and TRBJ2-3, reads EAGVTQSPTHLIKTRGQQATLRCSPISGHTSVYWYQQALGLGLQFLLWYDEGEERNRGNFPPRFSGRQFPNYSSELNVNALELEDSALYLCASSPGLAGEADTQYFGPGTRLTVL.

This clonotype was picked up one time. Written as DNA, the CDR3 is TGTGCCACCAGTGACCGAGGACAGGGACAAGAGACCCAGTACTTC. Translated, it gives CATSDRGQGQETQYF. The chain is built from TRBV24-1 and TRBJ2-5; 8 positions match TRBD1. The V gene end was trimmed by 4 bases and the J gene end by 2 bases; junction bases not matched to a gene: 5. CDR3 length equals 15 residues. The germline CDR1 and CDR2 sequences are KGHDR and SFDVKD.

Worth noting for this clonotype: This may come from a read error, since a much larger clone is one base off. Since no conserved phenylalanine or tryptophan closes the CDR3, a read error is the likely cause. CDR3 loop: CAWHSGDGYTC. The CDR3 nucleotides read TGTGCCTGGCATTCAGGGGATGGCTACACCTGC. This chain uses TRBV30 with TRBJ1-2; the D gene is possibly TRBD1 (6 bases). Trimming stripped 5 bases from V and 6 bases from J, with 10 bases between. Germline lookup yields CDR1 GTSNPN and CDR2 SVGIG (reference sequence). This CDR3 spans 11 amino acids.

This clonotype was seen repeatedly, ten times or more. The chain uses TRBV5-1 and TRBJ2-1, with 9 positions matching TRBD2. The germline V gene encodes CDR1 SGHRS and CDR2 YFSETQ. V shed 4 bases and J 5 bases; nucleotides not matched to a gene: 10. CDR3 length equals 16 residues. In DNA, the CDR3 is TGCGCCAGCAGCCCAACCCCCAGCGGGGGGAACAATGAGCAGTTCTTC. Translating gives CASSPTPSGGNNEQFF. Full variable domain (rest looked up from reference TRBV5-1 and TRBJ2-1): KAGVTQTPRYLIKTRGQQVTLSCSPISGHRSVSWYQQTPGQGLQFLFEYFSETQRNKGNFPGRFSGRQFSNSRSEMNVSTLELGDSALYLCASSPTPSGGNNEQFFGPGTRLTVL.

V gene TRBV30 combines with J gene TRBJ1-1, with D unclear. Per the germline V gene, CDR1 is GTSNPN and CDR2 is SVGIG (reference sequence). V was trimmed by 3 bases and J by 3 bases, leaving 11 bases between them. This CDR3 comprises 13 residues. The CDR3 DNA follows: TGTGCCTGGAGCTGGAACCAACACACTGAAGCTTTCTTT. Protein product: CAWSWNQHTEAFF.

The V gene is TRBV4-1, the J gene TRBJ1-1; TRBD1 matches 7 bases. This CDR3 is 16 amino acids long. J was trimmed by 0 bases and V by 1 base; bases with no gene match: 5. Germline CDR1 reads MGHRA; CDR2 reads YSYEKL. CDR3 in DNA: TGCGCCAGCAGCCAAGGGTCCGGGACAGTGAACACTGAAGCTTTCTTT. This codes for CASSQGSGTVNTEAFF.

This clonotype was observed many times. J is TRBJ2-7 and V is TRBV3-1; D ambiguous. This CDR3 region has 15 residues. V dropped 1 base and J dropped 0 bases, with 10 bases sitting between them. The germline gives CDR1 LGHDT, CDR2 YNNKEL (reference sequence). In DNA form, the CDR3 reads TGTGCCAGCAGCCAAGGACCCACCCCCTCCTACGAGCAGTACTTC. Translated, it gives CASSQGPTPSYEQYF.

The V and J genes are TRBV2 and TRBJ2-5; 10 bases agree with TRBD2. There are 14 residues in the CDR3. The germline V gene encodes CDR1 SNHLY and CDR2 FYNNEI. CDR3: CWERGGHHSHKQYF. The DNA of the CDR3 is TGTTGGGAGCGGGGGGGCCATCATTCCCACAAGCAGTACTTC. The full variable domain, rest sourced from reference TRBV2 and TRBJ2-5, is EPEVTQTPSHQVTQMGQEVILRCVPISNHLYFYWYRQILGQKVEFLVSFYNNEISEKSEIFDDQFSVERPDGSNFTLKIRSTKLEDSAMYFCWERGGHHSHKQYFGPGTRLLVL.

A note on this clonotype: A much larger clone is a single base away; this may be a read error. The V and J genes are TRBV10-3 and TRBJ1-1; tentative D call: TRBD1 (5 bases). Germline V gene data show CDR1 as ENHRY and CDR2 as SYGVKD. CDR3 length: 16 residues. V was clipped by 3 bases and J by 4 bases, with 18 bases between them. CDR3 protein: CAISDPTALGVTEAFF. The DNA for the CDR3 is TGTGCCATCAGTGATCCCACAGCCCTGGGGGTCACTGAAGCTTTCTTT.

This clonotype is a singleton in its sample. The chain joins TRBV30 to TRBJ1-5; the match to TRBD1 covers 10 bases. CDR1 is GTSNPN and CDR2 is SVGIG in the germline V gene (reference sequence). The CDR3 extends over 13 amino acids. With V trimmed by 5 bases and J by 5 bases, 3 bases remained unmatched. The CDR3 region is CAWDGTGDQPQHF. The CDR3, as DNA: TGTGCCTGGGACGGGACAGGGGATCAGCCCCAGCATTTT.

Comments on this clonotype: A much larger clone sits a single nucleotide away, making a read error possible. The rearrangement links TRBV20-1 to TRBJ1-1; D is unresolved. Per germline, CDR1 DFQATT and CDR2 SNEGSKA (reference sequence). The CDR3 length is 12 residues. The CDR3 DNA reads as TGCAGGGCCAATCGGGGAAGTGCTGAAGCTTTCTTT. Amino acids: CRANRGSAEAFF.

This clonotype appeared a few times. This chain joins TRBV25-1 and TRBJ1-1, with 9 nucleotides matching TRBD1. With V trimmed by 4 bases and J by 1 base, 1 base remained unmatched. Germline V lookup: CDR1 MGHDK, CDR2 SYGVNS. The length of the CDR3 is 14 residues. Here the CDR3 DNA reads TGTGCCAGCAGTGGGGACAGGGCGAACACTGAAGCTTTCTTT. As protein: CASSGDRANTEAFF.

Remarks on this clonotype: Compared with germline, one end of the junction differs, possibly owing to a read error. The genes are TRBV7-2 and TRBJ1-2; no firm D call. The germline gives CDR1 SGHTA, CDR2 FQGNSA. This CDR3 is built from 16 residues. CDR3 protein: CVSNLARRDANYGYTF. The CDR3 nucleotides read TGTGTCAGCAACTTAGCGCGGAGGGATGCTAACTATGGCTACACCTTC.

This clonotype has just a few counts. Possible read error: a much larger clone is one base away. The rearrangement joins TRBV29-1 to TRBJ2-5; D is possibly TRBD2 (5 bases). Trimming removed 0 bases from V and 11 bases from J, with 25 bases in between. Looked up from germline, CDR1 is SQVTM and CDR2 is ANQGSEA. CDR3 length: 16 residues. In DNA, the CDR3 is TGCAGCGTTGAAGAGCCTCGGGGTAACCTGTACAATGAGCAGTACTTC. Protein product: CSVEEPRGNLYNEQYF.

This clonotype came up a few times. The chain links TRBV27 to TRBJ1-2, with D perhaps TRBD1 (5 bases). Germline loops: CDR1 MNHEY, CDR2 SMNVEV (reference sequence). Trimming shortened V by 4 bases and J by 1 base, and 13 bases separated the two germline ends. CDR3 size: 15 residues. The CDR3 bases are TGTGCCAGCAGTTACGGCCAGGGATTTAACTATGGCTACACCTTC. Amino acids: CASSYGQGFNYGYTF.

CDR3 amino acids: CSVPHHRVGSYEQYF. The DNA for the CDR3 is TGCAGCGTTCCACATCATCGGGTCGGATCCTACGAGCAGTACTTC. The rearrangement uses TRBV29-1 and TRBJ2-7; D not certain. Germline lookup yields CDR1 SQVTM and CDR2 ANQGSEA. This CDR3 has 15 amino acids. Trimming removed 5 bases at V and 1 base at J, with 18 bases between.

As to this clonotype: This may come from a read error, since a much larger clone is one base off. The chain couples TRBV7-2 to TRBJ2-1; D remains ambiguous. V lost 8 bases, J lost 8 bases, and 13 bases lay in between. This CDR3 has 12 amino acids. Germline values: CDR1 SGHTA, CDR2 FQGNSA. The CDR3 region has the DNA TGTGCCAGCGGCCGTTATTTCCATGAGCAGTTCTTC. Translation gives CASGRYFHEQFF.

The V gene is TRBV7-9, the J gene TRBJ1-2, with D tentatively TRBD1 (6 bases). With 1 base removed from V and 3 bases from J, the gap between germline ends came to 12 bases. Germline V gene sequence: CDR1 SEHNR, CDR2 FQNEAQ (reference sequence). This CDR3 is built from 15 residues. The CDR3 DNA reads as TGTGCCAGCAGCTTAGTAACAGGGACGGACTATGGCTACACCTTC. Its translation is CASSLVTGTDYGYTF.

The V gene is TRBV11-2, the J gene TRBJ1-3, with a possible D match to TRBD1 (6 bases). Germline CDR1 and CDR2: SGHAT and FQNNGV. The V end lost 1 base, the J end lost 4 bases, and 11 bases lay between the germline ends. This CDR3 has 15 amino acids. The chain's CDR3 is CASSLVGAKGNTIYF. CDR3 DNA sequence: TGTGCCAGCAGCTTAGTGGGGGCGAAAGGAAACACCATATATTTT. Supplemented by reference TRBV11-2 and TRBJ1-3, the full variable domain reads EAGVAQSPRYKIIEKRQSVAFWCNPISGHATLYWYQQILGQGPKLLIQFQNNGVVDDSQLPKDRFSAERLKGVDSTLKIQPAKLEDSAVYLCASSLVGAKGNTIYFGEGSWLTVV.

The chain is built from TRBV6-2 or TRBV6-3 and TRBJ2-3; a weak D match, TRBD2 (5 bases). Deletions cut 10 bases from V and 5 bases from J, with 16 bases between. CDR3 length equals 13 residues. Germline V gene lookup returns CDR1 MNHEY and CDR2 SVGEGT. The CDR3 sequence is CATLPGVRDTQYF. CDR3 nucleotide sequence: TGTGCCACCTTGCCCGGGGTGCGAGATACGCAGTATTTT.